This T cell receptor (beta chain) was found in a study of T cell repertoires in cytomegalovirus infection. Background on the study: Recently identified HLA-C-restricted CMV epitopes were among the peptides used. CMV infection and matching HLA type were both indicated by public TCR beta signatures. Overall study results and limits: Predominance within the ex vivo response was attributable to HLA-C-restricted CMV-specific TCR beta clonotypes. Cumulative frequency (of public TCR beta family members) identified carriers of CMV plus the relevant HLA.

Germline CDR1 reads MGHRA; CDR2 reads YSYEKL. The CDR3 is made up of 15 amino acids. V was shortened by 1 base and J by 0 bases, with 10 bases between the two germline ends. Concerning this clonotype itself: Its antigen remains unidentified.

MiXCR, run by TCRdb on the reads, gives a single entry per CDR3 protein. This sample has approximately 910,000 distinct CDR3 sequences, with under 40% found just once. The TCR sequence derives from a human donor in good health (CMV status not recorded). Some clones in this sample may be carry-over from other donors' samples. Sequenced here: cultured CD8+ T cells from PBMCs, sampled from culture after CMV antigen stimulation. The rearrangement joins TRBV4-1 to TRBJ2-7, with a weak D call TRBD1 (6 bases). The CDR3 coding sequence is TGCGCCAGCAGCCAAGCGACAGGTACCTCCTACGAGCAGTACTTC. It encodes CASSQATGTSYEQYF.